In its sample, the clone carrying this T cell receptor beta chain was seen once. This record belongs to a study of T-cell reconstitution after alpha-beta-depleted transplantation in children. Molecular barcoding with unique molecular identifiers was used for the TCRbeta library. TCRdb passed the PCR reads through MiXCR, listing each CDR3 protein once. The sample has around 300,000 distinct CDR3 sequences, roughly 21% seen once. Trimming took off 0 bases at V and 2 bases at J, with 14 bases between the two ends. This CDR3 has 17 residues. This TCR was recovered from a male patient younger than 18 who had a stem cell transplant for acute lymphoblastic leukemia, so the T cells may come from the graft donor. V is TRBV12-3 or TRBV12-4 and J is TRBJ1-5, with D possibly being TRBD1 (5 bases). Sequenced here: PBMCs, mostly from graft donor cells, sampled 180 days after TCRalphabeta/CD19-depleted stem cell transplant. The CDR3 reads CASSLAPDITGNQPQHF. The CDR3 nucleotides are TGTGCCAGCAGTTTAGCGCCGGACATCACAGGCAATCAGCCCCAGCATTTT.